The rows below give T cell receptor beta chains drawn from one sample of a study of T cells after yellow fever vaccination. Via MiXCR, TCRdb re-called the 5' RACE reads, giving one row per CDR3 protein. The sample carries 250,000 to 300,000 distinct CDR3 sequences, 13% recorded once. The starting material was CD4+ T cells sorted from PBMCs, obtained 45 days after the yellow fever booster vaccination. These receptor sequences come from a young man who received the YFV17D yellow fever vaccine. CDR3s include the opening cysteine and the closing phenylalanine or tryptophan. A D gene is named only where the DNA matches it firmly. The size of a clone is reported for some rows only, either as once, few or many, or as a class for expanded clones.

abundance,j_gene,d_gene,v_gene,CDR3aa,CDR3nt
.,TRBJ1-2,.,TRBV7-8,CASSQNQGGGYTF,TGTGCCAGCAGCCAAAACCAGGGAGGTGGCTACACCTTC
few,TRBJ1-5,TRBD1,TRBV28,CASSYGIRGTNQPQHF,TGTGCCAGCAGTTATGGCATCAGGGGGACCAATCAGCCCCAGCATTTT
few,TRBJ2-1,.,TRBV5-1,CASSFPGAYHNEQFF,TGCGCCAGCAGCTTCCCAGGGGCGTATCACAATGAGCAGTTCTTC
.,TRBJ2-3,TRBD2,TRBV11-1,CASSDLPYSGRGTDTQYF,TGTGCCAGCAGCGATCTCCCCTATAGCGGGAGGGGCACAGATACGCAGTATTTT
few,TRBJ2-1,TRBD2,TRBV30,CAWKRDWYNEQFF,TGTGCCTGGAAGCGGGACTGGTACAATGAGCAGTTCTTC
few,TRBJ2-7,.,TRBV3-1,CASSQTWDAQNYEQYF,TGTGCCAGCAGCCAAACCTGGGACGCCCAAAACTACGAGCAGTACTTC
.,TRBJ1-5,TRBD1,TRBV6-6,CANSGQGGQPQHF,TGTGCCAACTCGGGACAGGGAGGTCAGCCCCAGCATTTT
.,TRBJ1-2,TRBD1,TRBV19,CASSRGDSTNYGYTF,TGTGCCAGTAGTAGGGGGGACAGCACTAACTATGGCTACACCTTC
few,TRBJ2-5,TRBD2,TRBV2,CASSSQRTSGQETQYF,TGTGCCAGCAGTTCACAGCGGACTAGCGGACAAGAGACCCAGTACTTC
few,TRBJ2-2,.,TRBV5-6,CASSLGGITGELFF,TGTGCCAGCAGCTTGGGGGGTATCACCGGGGAGCTGTTTTTT
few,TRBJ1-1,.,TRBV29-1,CSVESRQGSTEAFF,TGCAGCGTTGAAAGCCGGCAGGGGTCCACTGAAGCTTTCTTT
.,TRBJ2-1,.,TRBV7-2,CASSLAGVGVGNEQFF,TGTGCCAGCAGCTTAGCGGGTGTCGGGGTCGGGAATGAGCAGTTCTTC
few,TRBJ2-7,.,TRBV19,CASSIRGLAYEQYF,TGTGCCAGTAGTATCCGGGGGTTAGCCTACGAGCAGTACTTC
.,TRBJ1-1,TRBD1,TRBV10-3,CAIRNRGRGSDTEAFF,TGTGCCATCAGGAACAGGGGGCGCGGGTCGGACACTGAAGCTTTCTTT
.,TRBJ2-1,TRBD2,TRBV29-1,CSVEIGTSGISYNEQFF,TGCAGCGTTGAGATCGGGACTAGCGGGATTTCCTACAATGAGCAGTTCTTC
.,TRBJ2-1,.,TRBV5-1,CASSLNRDNYNEQFF,TGCGCCAGCAGCCTGAACCGGGACAACTACAATGAGCAGTTCTTC
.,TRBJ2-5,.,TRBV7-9,CASSWATGGETQYF,TGTGCCAGCAGCTGGGCGACAGGAGGGGAGACCCAGTACTTC
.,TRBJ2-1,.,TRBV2,CASSLRRDLNEQFF,TGTGCCAGCAGTCTCCGGCGGGATTTGAATGAGCAGTTCTTC
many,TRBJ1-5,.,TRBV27,CASSSRDGYSNQPQHF,TGTGCCAGCAGTTCCCGGGACGGATATAGCAATCAGCCCCAGCATTTT
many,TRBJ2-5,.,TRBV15,CATSVNSQETQYF,TGTGCCACCAGCGTTAATTCCCAAGAGACCCAGTACTTC
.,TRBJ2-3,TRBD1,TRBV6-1,CASSKTGQGVYSTDTQYF,TGTGCCAGCAGTAAGACAGGTCAGGGGGTTTATAGCACAGATACGCAGTATTTT
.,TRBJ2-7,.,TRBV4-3,CASSLNRVSYEQYF,TGCGCCAGCAGCCTAAACAGGGTTTCCTACGAGCAGTACTTC
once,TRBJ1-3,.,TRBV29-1,CSVEDRGPNF,TGCAGCGTTGAAGACCGGGGCCCTAATTTT
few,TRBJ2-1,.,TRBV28,CASSLTGTREQFF,TGTGCCAGCAGTTTAACCGGGACTCGGGAGCAGTTCTTC
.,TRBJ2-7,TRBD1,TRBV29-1,CSVEDRGQVAYEQYF,TGCAGCGTTGAAGATCGAGGACAGGTCGCCTACGAGCAGTACTTC
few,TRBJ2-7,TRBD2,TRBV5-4,CASSPASGSTYEQYF,TGTGCCAGCAGCCCGGCTAGCGGGTCAACCTACGAGCAGTACTTC
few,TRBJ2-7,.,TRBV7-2,CASSPGDRRQTTYEQYF,TGTGCCAGCAGCCCGGGAGACAGGAGACAAACAACCTACGAGCAGTACTTC
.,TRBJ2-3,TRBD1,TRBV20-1,CSAKTGDATDTQYF,TGCAGTGCAAAGACAGGGGACGCTACAGATACGCAGTATTTT
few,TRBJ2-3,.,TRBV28,CASSYSGSGFTDTQYF,TGTGCCAGCAGTTACAGCGGGTCGGGGTTCACAGATACGCAGTATTTT
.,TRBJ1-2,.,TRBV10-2,CASSESLGTYGYTF,TGCGCCAGCAGTGAGTCGCTCGGGACCTATGGCTACACCTTC
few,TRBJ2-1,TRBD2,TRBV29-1,CSVVLLAGILEQFF,TGCAGCGTTGTCTTACTAGCGGGTATTCTTGAGCAGTTCTTC
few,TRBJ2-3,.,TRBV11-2,CASSRYRDGRDTQYF,TGTGCCAGCAGCCGGTACAGGGACGGGAGGGATACGCAGTATTTT
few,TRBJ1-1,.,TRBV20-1,CSAPKGESEAFF,TGCAGTGCTCCGAAAGGGGAGTCTGAAGCTTTCTTT
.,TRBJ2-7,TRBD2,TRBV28,CASSRGLAATYEQYF,TGTGCCAGCAGTCGGGGACTAGCGGCAACCTACGAGCAGTACTTC
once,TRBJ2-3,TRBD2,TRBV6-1,CASGAQGPTSGTDTQYF,TGTGCCAGCGGCGCACAGGGGCCGACTAGCGGTACAGATACGCAGTATTTT
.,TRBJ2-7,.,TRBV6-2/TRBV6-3,CASSFAASYEQYF,TGTGCCAGCAGTTTTGCGGCTAGCTACGAGCAGTACTTC
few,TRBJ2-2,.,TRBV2,CASSEYANRGELFF,TGTGCCAGCAGTGAATATGCGAACCGCGGGGAGCTGTTTTTT
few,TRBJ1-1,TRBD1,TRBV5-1,CASSSNRGDTEAFF,TGCGCCAGCAGCTCCAACAGGGGTGACACTGAAGCTTTCTTT
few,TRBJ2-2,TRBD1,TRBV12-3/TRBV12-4,CASSLGVGGVSGELFF,TGTGCCAGCAGTTTAGGTGTAGGGGGCGTTTCCGGGGAGCTGTTTTTT
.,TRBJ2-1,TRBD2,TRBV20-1,CIPGTSGRGSYNEQFF,TGCATTCCCGGGACTAGCGGGAGGGGATCCTACAATGAGCAGTTCTTC
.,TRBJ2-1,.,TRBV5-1,CASRARNNEQFF,TGCGCCAGCAGGGCAAGGAACAATGAGCAGTTCTTC
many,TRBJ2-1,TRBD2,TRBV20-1,CSARDLLAGINEQFF,TGCAGTGCTAGAGATCTACTAGCGGGAATCAATGAGCAGTTCTTC
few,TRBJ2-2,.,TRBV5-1,CASSQGSSNTGELFF,TGCGCCAGCAGCCAAGGGTCCTCGAACACCGGGGAGCTGTTTTTT
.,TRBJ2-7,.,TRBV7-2,CASSRLVTEQYF,TGTGCCAGCAGCAGACTAGTAACCGAGCAGTACTTC
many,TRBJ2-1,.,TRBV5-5,CASTPGGRYNEQFF,TGTGCCAGCACCCCGGGGGGCAGATACAATGAGCAGTTCTTC
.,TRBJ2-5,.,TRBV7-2,CASSLRRQIETQYF,TGTGCCAGCAGCTTACGTAGGCAGATCGAGACCCAGTACTTC
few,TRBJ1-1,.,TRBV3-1,CASSRRGGTEAFF,TGTGCCAGCAGCCGCCGAGGGGGCACTGAAGCTTTCTTT
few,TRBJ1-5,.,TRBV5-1,CASSADGGGYQPQHF,TGCGCCAGCAGCGCGGATGGGGGCGGGTATCAGCCCCAGCATTTT
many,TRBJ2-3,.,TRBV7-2,CASSLGYITDTQYF,TGTGCCAGCAGCTTAGGGTACATCACAGATACGCAGTATTTT
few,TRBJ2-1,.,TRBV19,CASSVVARVGEQFF,TGTGCCAGTAGTGTAGTAGCCCGTGTAGGTGAGCAGTTCTTC
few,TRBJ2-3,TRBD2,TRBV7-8,CASSSREVTDTQYF,TGTGCCAGCTCCTCCCGGGAGGTTACAGATACGCAGTATTTT
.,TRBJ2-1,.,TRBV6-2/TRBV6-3,CAYRDQTYNERFF,TGTGCGTACCGGGACCAAACCTACAATGAGCGGTTCTTC
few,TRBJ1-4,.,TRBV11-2,CASSWGLEMKNLPLFF,TGTGCCAGCAGCTGGGGGCTCGAGATGAAAAACCTCCCCCTGTTTTTT
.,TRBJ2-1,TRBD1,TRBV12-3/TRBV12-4,CASSPQGATFFF,TGTGCCAGCAGTCCTCAGGGGGCCACTTTCTTCTTC
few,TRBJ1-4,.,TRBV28,CASSRLGEKLFF,TGTGCCAGCAGTCGCCTAGGCGAAAAACTGTTTTTT
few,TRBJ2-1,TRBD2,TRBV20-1,CSASRSGRSHEQFF,TGCAGTGCTAGTAGAAGCGGGAGAAGCCATGAGCAGTTCTTC
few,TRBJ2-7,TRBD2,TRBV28,CASSLNAGGAGREQYF,TGTGCCAGCAGTTTAAACGCGGGAGGAGCGGGAAGGGAGCAGTACTTC
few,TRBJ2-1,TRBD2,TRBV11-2,CASSPGTSGRVEQFF,TGTGCCAGCAGCCCTGGGACTAGCGGGAGGGTTGAGCAGTTCTTC
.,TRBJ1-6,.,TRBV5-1,CASSPDSGSSPLHF,TGCGCCAGCAGCCCGGACAGCGGAAGTTCACCCCTCCACTTT